Included here is one T cell receptor (beta chain) sequence, with context. This clonotype was observed a few times. Its antigen is still unknown. Base qualities are missing; no much larger clone stands one base away. The data stem from a study of human T cells and chemical hapten exposure (dated by TCRdb to the early 2020s). For the study in its entirety: For sensitization, 2% DPC in acetone was applied to an approximately 2 cm by approximately 2 cm area of upper inner arm skin. Weekly therapeutic DPC doses were additionally applied to the scalp of patients throughout the roughly 25-week study period. Patch tests used Finn chambers with 0.01% DPC on the upper back, scored after 6 days by International Contact Dermatitis Research Group standards. Alopecia areata with under or over 50% scalp involvement, alopecia totalis and alopecia universalis were represented in the patient cohort, which was mostly female. Libraries were combined into a pool for sequencing, and differences in TCR yield between samples came mainly from small differences in library volumes within the pool. The study tracked peripheral blood TCR repertoire changes in vivo during primary and secondary sensitization to the hapten diphenylcyclopropenone (DPC) in alopecia patients. Blood samples were taken from patients before sensitization (week 0) and then at 2, 6 and about 24 weeks after DPC sensitization. For TCR sequencing, blood came from about 29 alopecia patients at anywhere from one to four time points (pre-sensitization, 2, 6 and 24 weeks). Beyond this particular receptor, the publication reports: DPC sensitization did not change the number of TCRs with a frequency above 1 in 1000, and there was no evidence of changes in global repertoire structure. Compared with pre-sensitization or healthy control sets, expanded TCRs formed significantly more large CDR3 similarity clusters, which is consistent with antigen-driven responses. A positive correlation was found between the number of PT1 expanded TCRs and patch test score, with significance reached at thresholds 8, 16 and 32 but not 4. Because all patients had alopecia, a presumed autoimmune disease, the immune response of the patients might differ from that of healthy individuals. After repeated subsampling, the strength of the expansion versus patch-test correlation and the threshold at which it became significant changed.

CDR1 is given as MNHNS and CDR2 as SASEGT, both from the germline V gene. Here V drops 6 bases and J drops 5 bases, and the junction holds 14 bases not matched to any gene. From the cysteine through the phenylalanine, the CDR3 covers 16 amino acids. Only the CDR3 region is kept as DNA, spanning 48 bases read in frame from base 1. Explained via the paper, the time point label denotes: patch test 1, 2 weeks after DPC sensitization. This sample's treatment or condition label indicates: therapeutic diphenylcyclopropenone sensitization with weekly scalp DPC. At every patch-test visit, the blood draw took place before the patch test was put on. Patients were considered eligible if aged 18 to 70, diagnosed with alopecia and deemed suitable for DPC therapy, and patients were excluded if pregnant. Total RNA was isolated from unfractionated whole blood collected in Tempus Blood RNA tubes. The library came from RACE. The listed sequencing device is NextSeq 500. Library preparation attached unique molecular identifiers to individual cDNA molecules for quantitative, reproducible TCR counting. From each blood RNA sample, both TCR alpha and TCR beta chains were sequenced. From the authors' description of their analysis: A median of about 100,000 TCRs per sample was observed, with a range of about 23,224 to 690,600. The Decombinator software suite was used to annotate the V, J and CDR3 of the TCR reads. To make PS versus PT1 abundance plots, every sample was subsampled to the same number of TCRs (28,000). Expanded TCRs were defined as absent before sensitization and observed at least eight times at the 2-week time point. Through fastp at Q25 and MiXCR, TCRdb rebuilt clones from the public reads, retaining in-frame beta chains. Every CDR3 protein is listed once, alongside the most common genes and DNA of its rows. TCRdb assigned the V and J calls; the authors' analysis was not used. Counted in this sample were around 110,000 distinct CDR3 sequences; 9.5% to 13% of them appeared once. The top ten hold about 1.4% of the sample.

This clonotype originated in a woman aged 45-65 years with alopecia areata. Some clones in this sample may be carry-over from other donors' samples. The chain is assembled from TRBV6-1 and TRBJ2-3, with TRBD2 identical over 7 junction bases. This sample comprised whole blood, obtained in connection with sensitization to the hapten diphenylcyclopropenone (DPC). The base sequence is TGTGCCAGCAGGGCCGTCTGGGCGGGAGCGGGAGATACGCAGTATTTT. This codes for CASRAVWAGAGDTQYF.